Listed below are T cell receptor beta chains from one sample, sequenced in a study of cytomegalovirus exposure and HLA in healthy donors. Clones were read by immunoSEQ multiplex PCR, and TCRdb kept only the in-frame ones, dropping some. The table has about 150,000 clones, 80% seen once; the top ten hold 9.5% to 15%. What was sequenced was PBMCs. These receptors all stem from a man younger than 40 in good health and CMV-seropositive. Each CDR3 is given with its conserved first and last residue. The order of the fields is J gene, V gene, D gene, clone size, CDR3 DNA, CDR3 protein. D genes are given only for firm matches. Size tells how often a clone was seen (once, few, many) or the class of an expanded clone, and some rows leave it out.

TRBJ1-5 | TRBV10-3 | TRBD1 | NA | TGTGCCACGGGGGACAGGGAAGGTCAGCCCCAGCATTTT | CATGDREGQPQHF
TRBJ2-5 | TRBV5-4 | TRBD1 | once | TGTGCCAGCATAAAGTTCGGGGACAGGGGGAGGGAGGTCCAAGAGACCCAGTACTTC | CASIKFGDRGREVQETQYF
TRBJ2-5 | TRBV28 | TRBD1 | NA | TGTGCCAGCAGTTTACCAGGAACAGGGGGCCAAGAGACCCAGTACTTC | CASSLPGTGGQETQYF
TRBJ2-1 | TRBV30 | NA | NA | TGTGCCTGGAGTAAGGCCAGCAAACCGACGAGCGAGTTCTTC | CAWSKASKPTSEFF
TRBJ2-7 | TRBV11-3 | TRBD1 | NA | TGTGCCAGCAGCAAGGCCGGGACAGCCTACGAGCAGTACTTC | CASSKAGTAYEQYF
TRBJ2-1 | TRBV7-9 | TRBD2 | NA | TGTGCCAGCAGCCCGAACCTACTTCTAGCGGGTTTCTATGAGCAGTTCTTC | CASSPNLLLAGFYEQFF
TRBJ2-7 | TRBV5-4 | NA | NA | TGTGCCAGCAGCTTGGGAGAGGGCGGAACCTACGAGCAGTACTTC | CASSLGEGGTYEQYF
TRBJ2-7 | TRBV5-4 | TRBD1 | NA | TGTGCCAGCAGCTTGGATGGGACAGGGGACCACGAGCAGTACTTC | CASSLDGTGDHEQYF
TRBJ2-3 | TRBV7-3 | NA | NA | TGTGCCAGCAGCTTAATTCAGGGGGGAAGCACAGATACGCAGTATTTT | CASSLIQGGSTDTQYF
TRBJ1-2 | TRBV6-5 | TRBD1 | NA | TGTGCCAGCAGTTACTCCCCCGGGACAGCGAACTATGGCTACACCTTC | CASSYSPGTANYGYTF
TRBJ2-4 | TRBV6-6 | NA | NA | TGTGCCAGCAGTTACCCAGCGGGCGGAGAGAACATTCAGTACTTC | CASSYPAGGENIQYF
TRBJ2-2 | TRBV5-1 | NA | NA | TGCGCCAGCAGCTTGGACGGCGGAGGGGAGCTGTTTTTT | CASSLDGGGELFF
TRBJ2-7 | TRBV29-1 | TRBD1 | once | TGCAGCGTTTGGACAGGGAGCTCCTACGAGCAGTACTTC | CSVWTGSSYEQYF
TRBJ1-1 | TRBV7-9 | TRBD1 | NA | TGTGCCAGCAGCTCGGCCCAGGGGGCGCCTGAAGCTTTCTTT | CASSSAQGAPEAFF
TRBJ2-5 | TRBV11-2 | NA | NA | TGTGCCAGCAGCTTAGTCTACAGGGACGGCCAAGAGACCCAGTACTTC | CASSLVYRDGQETQYF
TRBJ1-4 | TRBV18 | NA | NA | TGTGCCAGCTCACCCGTAGCTAAGCACAATGAAAAACTGTTTTTT | CASSPVAKHNEKLFF
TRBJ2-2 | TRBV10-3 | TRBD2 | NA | TGTGCCATGATGGCAGCTAGCGGTGCGAACACCGGGGAGCTGTTTTTT | CAMMAASGANTGELFF
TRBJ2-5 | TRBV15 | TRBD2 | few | TGTGCCACCAGCACTTTAGCGGGAGGGAGAGAGACCCAGTACTTC | CATSTLAGGRETQYF
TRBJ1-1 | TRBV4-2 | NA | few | TGTGCCAGCAGCTTCGGGACACAAACTGAAGCTTTCTTT | CASSFGTQTEAFF
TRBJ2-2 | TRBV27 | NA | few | TGTGCCAGCAGACTCACGGAGACGAACACCGGGGAGCTGTTTTTT | CASRLTETNTGELFF
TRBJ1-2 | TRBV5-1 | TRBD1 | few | TGCGCCAGCAGCTTTCCGACAGGGTCGGGTGGCTACACCTTC | CASSFPTGSGGYTF
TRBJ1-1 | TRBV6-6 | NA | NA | TGTGCCAGCAGTTACTCTAAGACCGGGTCGAACACTGAAGCTTTCTTT | CASSYSKTGSNTEAFF
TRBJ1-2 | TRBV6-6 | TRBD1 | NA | TGTGCCGGTACCGGGACAGGGGGTTTTGGCTACACCTTC | CAGTGTGGFGYTF
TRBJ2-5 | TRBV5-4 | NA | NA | TGTGCCAGCAGGTCCATGGCCAGGGGAAAAGAGACCCAGTACTTC | CASRSMARGKETQYF
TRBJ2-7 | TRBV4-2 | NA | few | TGTGCCAGCAGCGACCAGCTAGGGGACTACGAGCAGTACTTC | CASSDQLGDYEQYF
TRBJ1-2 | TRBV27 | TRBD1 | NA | TGTGCCAGCAGTAGGGCCCGGACAGGGGTGTATGGCTACACCTTC | CASSRARTGVYGYTF
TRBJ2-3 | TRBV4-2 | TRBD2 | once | TGTGCCAGCAGCCCTAGCGGGACTAGCGGGACCACAGATACGCAGTATTTT | CASSPSGTSGTTDTQYF
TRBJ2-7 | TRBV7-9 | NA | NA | TGTGCCAGCAGCCCCCGAGGCTACGAGCAGTACTTC | CASSPRGYEQYF
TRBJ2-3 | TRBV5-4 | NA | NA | TGTGCCAGCAGCACCGCAGTTGACACCCTAGATACGCAGTATTTT | CASSTAVDTLDTQYF
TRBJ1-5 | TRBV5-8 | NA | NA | TGTGCCAGCAGCACTGACCCCGGGGGCAATCAGCCCCAGCATTTT | CASSTDPGGNQPQHF
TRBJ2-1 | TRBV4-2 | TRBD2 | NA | TGTGCCAGCAGCCAAGGCCTAGCGGGAGGCAATGAGCAGTTCTTC | CASSQGLAGGNEQFF
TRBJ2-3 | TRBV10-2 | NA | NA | TGCGCCAGCAGTGAGAGGGGAGGATCGGATACGCAGTATTTT | CASSERGGSDTQYF
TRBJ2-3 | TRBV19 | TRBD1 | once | TGTGCCAGTTCCGGGACAGGGGGCTTGCAGTATTTT | CASSGTGGLQYF
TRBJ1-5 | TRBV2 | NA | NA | TGTGCCAGCAGCGCCGACAGATATCAGCCCCAGCATTTT | CASSADRYQPQHF
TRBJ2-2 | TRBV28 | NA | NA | TGTGCCAGCAGGCCCCTAGTCGGCGGGGAGCTGTTTTTT | CASRPLVGGELFF
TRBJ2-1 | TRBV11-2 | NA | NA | TGTGCCAGCAGCCAGGCTTTGGGCACCCATGAGCAGTTCTTC | CASSQALGTHEQFF
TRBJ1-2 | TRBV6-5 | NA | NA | TGTGCCAGCAGGGAAGGGGGCTATGGCTACACCTTC | CASREGGYGYTF
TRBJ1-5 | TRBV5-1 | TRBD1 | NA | TGCGCCAGCAGCTTGGGGGACAGGGAGATGCAGCCCCAGCATTTT | CASSLGDREMQPQHF
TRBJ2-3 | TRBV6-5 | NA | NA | TGTGCCAGCAGTGGCGGCGGCCTTAGCACAGATACGCAGTATTTT | CASSGGGLSTDTQYF
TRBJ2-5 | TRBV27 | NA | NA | TGTGCCAGCAGTTTCGGGGGAAAGCAAGAGACCCAGTACTTC | CASSFGGKQETQYF
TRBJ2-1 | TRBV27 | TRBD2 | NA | TGTGCCAGCAGTTTTGGGACTAGCGGGATATCCTACAATGAGCAGTTCTTC | CASSFGTSGISYNEQFF
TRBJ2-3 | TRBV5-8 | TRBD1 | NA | TGTGCCAGCAGCTTTCAATGGGACAGTGGTACAGATACGCAGTATTTT | CASSFQWDSGTDTQYF
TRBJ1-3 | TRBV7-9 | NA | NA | TGTGCCAGCAGCCCGCCTTTTGGGCGCTCCTCCTCTGGAAACACCATATATTTT | CASSPPFGRSSSGNTIYF
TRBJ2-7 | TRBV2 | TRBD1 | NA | TGTGCCAGCAGTCTTGGACAGGTTACCTACGAGCAGTACTTC | CASSLGQVTYEQYF
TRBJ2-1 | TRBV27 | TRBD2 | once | TGTGCCAGCGGGGAAACTAGCGGGCCATACAATGAGCAGTTCTTC | CASGETSGPYNEQFF
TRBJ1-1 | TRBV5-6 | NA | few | TGTGCCAGCAGCTTGATTCAGACAGCAAACACTGAAGCTTTCTTT | CASSLIQTANTEAFF
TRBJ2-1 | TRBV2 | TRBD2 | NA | TGTGCCAGCCTTCTTTCAGCGGGAGTCGAGTACAATGAGCAGTTCTTC | CASLLSAGVEYNEQFF
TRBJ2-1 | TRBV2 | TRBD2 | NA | TGTGCCAGCAGTCCCCTAGCGGCTAGCTCCTACAATGAGCAGTTCTTC | CASSPLAASSYNEQFF
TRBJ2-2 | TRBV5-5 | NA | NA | TGTGCCAGCAGCTTTAATCAGGTCCTCGGGGAGCTGTTTTTT | CASSFNQVLGELFF
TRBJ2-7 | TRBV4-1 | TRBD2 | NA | TGCGCCAGCAGCTTTCGGGCTAGCGGCATATTCTACGAGCAGTACTTC | CASSFRASGIFYEQYF
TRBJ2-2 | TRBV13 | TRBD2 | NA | TGTGCCAGCAGCTTACCTCTAACTAGCGGGAGTCGAACCGGGGAGCTGTTTTTT | CASSLPLTSGSRTGELFF
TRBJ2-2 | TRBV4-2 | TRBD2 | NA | TGTGCCAGCAGCCAAGATTTTGGGAGGGCCTGGGAGCTGTTTTTT | CASSQDFGRAWELFF
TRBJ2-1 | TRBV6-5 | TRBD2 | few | TGTGCCAGTAGGCCTAGCGGGAGCTATGAGCAGTTCTTC | CASRPSGSYEQFF
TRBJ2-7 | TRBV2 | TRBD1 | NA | TGTGCCGTATCTCCGGGACAGGGGCCCTACGAGCAGTACTTC | CAVSPGQGPYEQYF
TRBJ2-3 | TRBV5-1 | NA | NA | TGCGCCAGCAGCGGGACTGCTAGCACAGATACGCAGTATTTT | CASSGTASTDTQYF
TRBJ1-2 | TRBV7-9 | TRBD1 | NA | TGTTCCAGCAGCTTAGCATGGGGGGACAGGACTAACTATGGCTACACCTTC | CSSSLAWGDRTNYGYTF
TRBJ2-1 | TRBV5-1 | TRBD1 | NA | TGCGCCAGCAGCTTGGCCGCAGGGGGCATCAATGAGCAGTTCTTC | CASSLAAGGINEQFF
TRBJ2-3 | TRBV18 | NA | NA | TGTGCCAGCTCCGGACCCCCGGAACAGGGTCGGACAGATACGCAGTATTTT | CASSGPPEQGRTDTQYF
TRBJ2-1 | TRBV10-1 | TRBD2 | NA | TGCGCCAGCAGCGGAGGACTAGCGGGAGTTCGGGAGCAGTTCTTC | CASSGGLAGVREQFF
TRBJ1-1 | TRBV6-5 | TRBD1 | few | TGTGCCAGCAGACCCGACAGGGTCGGTGCTGAAGCTTTCTTT | CASRPDRVGAEAFF